This T cell receptor beta chain is drawn from a study of shared clonotypes between healthy human individuals. J lost 6 bases, V lost 5 bases, and 20 bases had no gene match. The CDR3 sequence is 18 residues long. Germline V lookup: CDR1 SGHAT, CDR2 FQNNGV. Study-wide findings and caveats: The study's rarefaction showed incomplete sorted-subset sequencing despite large depth. Naive CD4 clonotypes were shared across several donors at roughly 5.3%. Sample collection involved blood only; tissue repertoires are likely different. Donor scarcity curtailed the genetic and exposure-history diversity represented herein.

Turning to this clone: Its target is not known.

This table comes from immunoSEQ multiplex PCR, and its TCRdb copy is limited to in-frame clones, with some not included. Altogether millions of clones are present, about 93% being singletons, with the ten largest covering more than 1.5%. Selected positively for CCR7 and CD45RO-negative, naive CD8 cells excluded terminally differentiated effector memory CD45RA+ cells. The clonotype comes from a man in his late teens or twenties in good health. Some clones in this sample may be carry-over from other donors' samples. Sequenced material: naive CD8+ T cells from PBMCs. The V and J genes are TRBV11-2 and TRBJ2-3; TRBD2 matches at 7 bases. CDR3 DNA: TGTGCCAGCAGCCCCTTTCCAGCGGGGCTAGTTTTTACGGATACGCAGTATTTT. It translates to CASSPFPAGLVFTDTQYF. Together with reference TRBV11-2 and TRBJ2-3, the CDR3 gives the full variable domain: EAGVAQSPRYKIIEKRQSVAFWCNPISGHATLYWYQQILGQGPKLLIQFQNNGVVDDSQLPKDRFSAERLKGVDSTLKIQPAKLEDSAVYLCASSPFPAGLVFTDTQYFGPGTRLTVL.